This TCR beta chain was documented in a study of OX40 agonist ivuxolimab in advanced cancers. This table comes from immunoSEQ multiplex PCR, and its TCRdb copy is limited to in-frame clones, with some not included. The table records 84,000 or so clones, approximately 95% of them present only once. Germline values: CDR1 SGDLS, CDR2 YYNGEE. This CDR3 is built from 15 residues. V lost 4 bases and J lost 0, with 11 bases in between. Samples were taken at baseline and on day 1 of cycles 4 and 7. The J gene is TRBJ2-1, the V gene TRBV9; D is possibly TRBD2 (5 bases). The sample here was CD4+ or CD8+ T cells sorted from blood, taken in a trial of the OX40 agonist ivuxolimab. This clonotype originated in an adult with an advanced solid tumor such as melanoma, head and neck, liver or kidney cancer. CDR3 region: CASSYGILSYNEQFF. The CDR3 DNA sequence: TGTGCCAGCAGCTACGGGATCCTCTCCTACAATGAGCAGTTCTTC. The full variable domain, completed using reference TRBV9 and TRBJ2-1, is DSGVTQTPKHLITATGQRVTLRCSPRSGDLSVYWYQQSLDQGLQFLIQYYNGEERAKGNILERFSAQQFPDLHSELNLSSLELGDSALYFCASSYGILSYNEQFFGPGTRLTVL.